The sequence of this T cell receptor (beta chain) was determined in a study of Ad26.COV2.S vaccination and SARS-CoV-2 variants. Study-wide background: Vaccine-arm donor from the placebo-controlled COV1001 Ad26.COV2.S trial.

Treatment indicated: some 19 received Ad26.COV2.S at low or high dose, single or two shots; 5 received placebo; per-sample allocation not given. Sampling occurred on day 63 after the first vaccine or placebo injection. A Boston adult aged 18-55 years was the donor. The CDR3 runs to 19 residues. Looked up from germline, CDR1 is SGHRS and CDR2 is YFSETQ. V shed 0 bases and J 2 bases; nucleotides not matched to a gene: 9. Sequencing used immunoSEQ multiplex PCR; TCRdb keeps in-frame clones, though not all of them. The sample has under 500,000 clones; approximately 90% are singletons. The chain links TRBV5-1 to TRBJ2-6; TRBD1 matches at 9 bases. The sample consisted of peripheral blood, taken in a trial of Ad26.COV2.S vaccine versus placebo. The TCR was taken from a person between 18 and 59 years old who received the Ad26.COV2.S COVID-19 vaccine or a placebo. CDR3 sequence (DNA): TGCGCCAGCAGCTTGGCAGGAGGGACAGGGAACACTGGGGCCAACGTCCTGACTTTC. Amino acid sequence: CASSLAGGTGNTGANVLTF.